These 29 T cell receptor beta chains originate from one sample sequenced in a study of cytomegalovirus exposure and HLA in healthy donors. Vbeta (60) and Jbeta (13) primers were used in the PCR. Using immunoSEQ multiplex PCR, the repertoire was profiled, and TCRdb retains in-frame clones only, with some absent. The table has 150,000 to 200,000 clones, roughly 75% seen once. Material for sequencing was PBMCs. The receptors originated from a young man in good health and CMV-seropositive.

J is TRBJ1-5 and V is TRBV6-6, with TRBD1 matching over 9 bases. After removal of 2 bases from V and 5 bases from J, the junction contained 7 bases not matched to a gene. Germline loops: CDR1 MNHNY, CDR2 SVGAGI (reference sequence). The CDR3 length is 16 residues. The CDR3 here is CASSYPQGQGDQPQHF. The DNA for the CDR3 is TGTGCCAGCAGTTACCCTCAGGGACAGGGAGATCAGCCCCAGCATTTT.

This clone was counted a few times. The CDR3 coding sequence is TGTGCCAGCAGTTCGACTAGCGGCGCCTACGAGCAGTACTTC. Its protein product is CASSSTSGAYEQYF. This sequence joins TRBV6-6 and TRBJ2-7, with 9 bases that match TRBD2. Trimming at V came to 4 bases and at J to 2 bases, leaving 3 bases not matched to a gene. Looked up from germline, CDR1 is MNHNY and CDR2 is SVGAGI (reference sequence). The CDR3 loop spans 14 amino acids.

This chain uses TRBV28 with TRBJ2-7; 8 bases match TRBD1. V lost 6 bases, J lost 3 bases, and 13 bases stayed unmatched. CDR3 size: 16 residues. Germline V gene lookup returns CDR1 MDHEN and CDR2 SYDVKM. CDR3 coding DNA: TGTGCCAGCAGGACCCCGGGACAGGATCCCTACTACGAGCAGTACTTC. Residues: CASRTPGQDPYYEQYF.

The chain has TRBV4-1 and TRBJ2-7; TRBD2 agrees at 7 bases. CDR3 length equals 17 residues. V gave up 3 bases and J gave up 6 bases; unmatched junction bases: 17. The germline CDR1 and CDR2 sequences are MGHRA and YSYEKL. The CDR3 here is CASSHVAGATNGGEQYF. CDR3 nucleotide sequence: TGCGCCAGCAGCCACGTGGCGGGAGCCACCAACGGCGGCGAGCAGTACTTC.

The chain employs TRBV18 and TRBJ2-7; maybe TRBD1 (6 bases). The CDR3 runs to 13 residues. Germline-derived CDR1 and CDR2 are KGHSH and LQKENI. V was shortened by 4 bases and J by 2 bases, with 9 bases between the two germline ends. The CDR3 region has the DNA TGTGCCAGCTCACTCCGGGACACCTACGAGCAGTACTTC. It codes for CASSLRDTYEQYF.

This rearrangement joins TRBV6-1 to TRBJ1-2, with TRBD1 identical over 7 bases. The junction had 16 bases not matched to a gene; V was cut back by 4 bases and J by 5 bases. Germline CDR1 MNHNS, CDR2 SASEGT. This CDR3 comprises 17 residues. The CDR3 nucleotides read TGTGCCAGCAGTGGCGGGCAGGGGGGCAAAAGTGGATATGGCTACACCTTC. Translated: CASSGGQGGKSGYGYTF.

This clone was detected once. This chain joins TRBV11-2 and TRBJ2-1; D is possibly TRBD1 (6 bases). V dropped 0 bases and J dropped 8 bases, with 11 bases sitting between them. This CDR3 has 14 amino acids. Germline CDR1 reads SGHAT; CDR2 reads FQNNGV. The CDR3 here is CASSLDLQGHEQFF. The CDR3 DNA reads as TGTGCCAGCAGCTTAGATCTACAGGGACATGAGCAGTTCTTC. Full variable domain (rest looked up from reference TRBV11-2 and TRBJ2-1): EAGVAQSPRYKIIEKRQSVAFWCNPISGHATLYWYQQILGQGPKLLIQFQNNGVVDDSQLPKDRFSAERLKGVDSTLKIQPAKLEDSAVYLCASSLDLQGHEQFFGPGTRLTVL.

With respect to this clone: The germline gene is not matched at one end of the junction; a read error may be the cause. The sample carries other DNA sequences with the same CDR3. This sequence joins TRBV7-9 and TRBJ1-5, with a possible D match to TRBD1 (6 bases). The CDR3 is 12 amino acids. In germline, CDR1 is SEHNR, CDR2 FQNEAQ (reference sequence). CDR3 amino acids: CSSSLQGEPQHF. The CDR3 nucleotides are TGTTCCAGCAGTCTACAGGGAGAGCCCCAGCATTTT.

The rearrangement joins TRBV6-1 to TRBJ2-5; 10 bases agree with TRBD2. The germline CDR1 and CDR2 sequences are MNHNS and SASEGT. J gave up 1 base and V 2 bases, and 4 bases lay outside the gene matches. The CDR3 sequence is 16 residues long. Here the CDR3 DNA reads TGTGCCAGCAGTGAACGGCTAGCGGGAGCCCAAGAGACCCAGTACTTC. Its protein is CASSERLAGAQETQYF.

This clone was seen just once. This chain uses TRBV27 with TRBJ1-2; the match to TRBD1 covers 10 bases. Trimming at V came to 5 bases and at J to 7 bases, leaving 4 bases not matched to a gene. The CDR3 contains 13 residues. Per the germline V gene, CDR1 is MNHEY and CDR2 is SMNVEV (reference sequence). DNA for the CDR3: TGTGCCAGCAGTGGGGGGACAGGGGTTGGCTACACCTTC. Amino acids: CASSGGTGVGYTF.

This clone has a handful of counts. The CDR3 here is CASSVQGGNTIYF. The CDR3 DNA follows: TGTGCCAGCAGCGTACAGGGTGGAAACACCATATATTTT. This rearrangement joins TRBV9 to TRBJ1-3; a weak D match, TRBD1 (5 bases). The V and J ends lost 1 base and 3 bases respectively, with 5 bases between them. Germline values: CDR1 SGDLS, CDR2 YYNGEE. The CDR3 covers 13 residues.

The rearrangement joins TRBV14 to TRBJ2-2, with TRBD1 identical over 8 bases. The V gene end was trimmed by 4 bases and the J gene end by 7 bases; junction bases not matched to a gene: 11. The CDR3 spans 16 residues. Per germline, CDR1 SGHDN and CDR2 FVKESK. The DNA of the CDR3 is TGTGCCAGCAGCCCGAGGACAGGGACGACGGGCGGGGAGCTGTTTTTT. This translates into CASSPRTGTTGGELFF.

CDR3 region: CATHKRLAGNQFF. The DNA of the CDR3 is TGTGCCACCCACAAACGACTAGCGGGAAACCAGTTCTTC. This chain uses TRBV28 with TRBJ2-1, with 11 bases matching TRBD2. There are 13 residues in the CDR3. The germline V gene has CDR1 MDHEN and CDR2 SYDVKM. V shed 10 bases, J shed 13 bases, and the junction held 12 bases outside the gene matches.

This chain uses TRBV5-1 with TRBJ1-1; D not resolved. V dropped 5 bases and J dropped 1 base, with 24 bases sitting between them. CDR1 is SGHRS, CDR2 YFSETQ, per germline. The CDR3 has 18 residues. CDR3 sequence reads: CASRVFLAARSGNTEAFF. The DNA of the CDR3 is TGCGCCAGCAGGGTCTTTTTGGCAGCTCGCAGCGGGAACACTGAAGCTTTCTTT.

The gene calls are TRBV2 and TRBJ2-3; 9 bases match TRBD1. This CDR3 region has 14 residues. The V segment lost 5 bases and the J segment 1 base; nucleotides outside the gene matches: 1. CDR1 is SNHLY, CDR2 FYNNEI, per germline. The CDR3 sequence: CASSRTGGTDTQYF. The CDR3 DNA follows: TGTGCCAGCAGTAGGACAGGGGGCACAGATACGCAGTATTTT.

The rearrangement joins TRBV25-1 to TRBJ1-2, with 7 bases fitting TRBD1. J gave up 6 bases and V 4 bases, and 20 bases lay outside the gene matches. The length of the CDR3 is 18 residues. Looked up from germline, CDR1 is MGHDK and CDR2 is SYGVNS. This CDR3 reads CASSGLWTGDSSKHGYTF. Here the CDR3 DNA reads TGTGCCAGCAGTGGTTTGTGGACAGGAGACTCATCTAAACATGGCTACACCTTC.

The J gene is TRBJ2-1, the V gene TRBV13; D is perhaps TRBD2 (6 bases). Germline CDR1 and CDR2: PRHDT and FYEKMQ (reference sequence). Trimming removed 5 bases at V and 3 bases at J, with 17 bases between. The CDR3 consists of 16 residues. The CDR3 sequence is CASSNSGRGIYNEQFF. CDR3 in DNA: TGTGCCAGCAGCAACTCCGGGCGGGGAATCTACAATGAGCAGTTCTTC. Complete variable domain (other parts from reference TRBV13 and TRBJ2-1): AAGVIQSPRHLIKEKRETATLKCYPIPRHDTVYWYQQGPGQDPQFLISFYEKMQSDKGSIPDRFSAQQFSDYHSELNMSSLELGDSALYFCASSNSGRGIYNEQFFGPGTRLTVL.

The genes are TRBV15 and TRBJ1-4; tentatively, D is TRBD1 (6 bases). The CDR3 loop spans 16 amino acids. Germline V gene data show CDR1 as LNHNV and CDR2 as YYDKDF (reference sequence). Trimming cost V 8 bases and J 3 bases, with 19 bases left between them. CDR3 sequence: CATGVRGGVSNEKLFF. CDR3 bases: TGTGCCACCGGTGTGAGGGGGGGCGTCTCTAATGAAAAACTGTTTTTT.

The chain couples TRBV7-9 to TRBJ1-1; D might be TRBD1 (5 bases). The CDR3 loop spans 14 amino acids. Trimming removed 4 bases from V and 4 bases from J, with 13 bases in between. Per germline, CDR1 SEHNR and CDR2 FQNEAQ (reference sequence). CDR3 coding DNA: TGTGCCAGCAGCTGGGACCACGGGAGCACTGAAGCTTTCTTT. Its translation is CASSWDHGSTEAFF. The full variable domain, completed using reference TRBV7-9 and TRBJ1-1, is DTGVSQNPRHKITKRGQNVTFRCDPISEHNRLYWYRQTLGQGPEFLTYFQNEAQLEKSRLLSDRFSAERPKGSFSTLEIQRTEQGDSAMYLCASSWDHGSTEAFFGQGTRLTVV.

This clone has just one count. The CDR3 loop reads CASSKEEDPEAFF. The CDR3 bases are TGTGCCAGCAGCAAAGAGGAGGATCCTGAAGCTTTCTTT. V and J are TRBV21-1 and TRBJ1-1. TRBV21-1 is reported as a pseudogene. This CDR3 comprises 13 residues.

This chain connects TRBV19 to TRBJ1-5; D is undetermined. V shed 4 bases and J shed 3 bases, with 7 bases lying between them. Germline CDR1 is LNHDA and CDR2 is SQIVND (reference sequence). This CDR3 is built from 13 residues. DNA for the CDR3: TGTGCCAGTAGTACAGGTTCCAATCAGCCCCAGCATTTT. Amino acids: CASSTGSNQPQHF. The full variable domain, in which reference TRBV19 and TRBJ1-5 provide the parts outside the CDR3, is DGGITQSPKYLFRKEGQNVTLSCEQNLNHDAMYWYRQDPGQGLRLIYYSQIVNDFQKGDIAEGYSVSREKKESFPLTVTSAQKNPTAFYLCASSTGSNQPQHFGDGTRLSIL.

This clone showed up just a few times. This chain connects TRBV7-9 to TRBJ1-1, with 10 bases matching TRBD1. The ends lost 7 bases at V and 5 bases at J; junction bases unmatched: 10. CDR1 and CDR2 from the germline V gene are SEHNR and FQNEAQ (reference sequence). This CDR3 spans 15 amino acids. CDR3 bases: TGTGCCAGCACCCTCGGGGACAGGGGAGGAACTGAAGCTTTCTTT. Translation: CASTLGDRGGTEAFF. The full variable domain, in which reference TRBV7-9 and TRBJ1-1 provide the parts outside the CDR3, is DTGVSQNPRHKITKRGQNVTFRCDPISEHNRLYWYRQTLGQGPEFLTYFQNEAQLEKSRLLSDRFSAERPKGSFSTLEIQRTEQGDSAMYLCASTLGDRGGTEAFFGQGTRLTVV.

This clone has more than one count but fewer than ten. The CDR3 loop reads CASSDRGTVLTYEQYF. In DNA, the CDR3 is TGCGCCAGCAGTGATAGGGGGACAGTATTAACCTACGAGCAGTACTTC. The chain links TRBV10-1 to TRBJ2-7, with 7 positions matching TRBD1. The CDR3 length is 16 residues. V shed 3 bases, J shed 2 bases, and the junction held 10 bases outside the gene matches. Germline V CDR1 and CDR2: WNHNN, SYGVQD (reference sequence).

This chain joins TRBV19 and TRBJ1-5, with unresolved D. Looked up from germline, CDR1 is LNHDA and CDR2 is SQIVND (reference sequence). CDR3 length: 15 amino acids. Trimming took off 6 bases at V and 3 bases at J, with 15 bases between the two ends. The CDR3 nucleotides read TGTGCCAGTAGCCCCGAAAGAGTTATCAATCAGCCCCAGCATTTT. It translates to CASSPERVINQPQHF.

For the CDR3, the DNA is TGTGCCAGTAGTCCCAGCTCCTACGAGCAGTACTTC. The encoded protein is CASSPSSYEQYF. The chain combines TRBV19 with TRBJ2-7, with D unresolved. CDR1 and CDR2 from the germline V gene are LNHDA and SQIVND (reference sequence). This CDR3 region has 12 residues. Between the trimmed V and J ends, which lost 5 bases and 0 bases, there was a span of 5 bases.

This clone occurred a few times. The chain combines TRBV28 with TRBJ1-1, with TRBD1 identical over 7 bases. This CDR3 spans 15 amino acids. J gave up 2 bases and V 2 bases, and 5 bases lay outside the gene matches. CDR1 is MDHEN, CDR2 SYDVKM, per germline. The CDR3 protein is CASSLGGGGNTEAFF. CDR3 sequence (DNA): TGTGCCAGCAGTTTAGGAGGGGGCGGTAACACTGAAGCTTTCTTT.

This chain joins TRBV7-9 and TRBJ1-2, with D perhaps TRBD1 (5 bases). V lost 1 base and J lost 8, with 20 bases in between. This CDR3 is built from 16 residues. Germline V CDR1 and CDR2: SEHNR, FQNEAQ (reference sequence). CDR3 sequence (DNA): TGTGCCAGCAGCTTAGGTGGGGCCACAGGCGCTTACGGCTACACCTTC. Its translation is CASSLGGATGAYGYTF.

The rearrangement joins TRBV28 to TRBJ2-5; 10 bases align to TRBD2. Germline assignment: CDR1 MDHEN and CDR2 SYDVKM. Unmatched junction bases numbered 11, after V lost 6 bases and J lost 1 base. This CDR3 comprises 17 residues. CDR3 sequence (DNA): TGTGCCAGCAGGGCGGCTAGCGGGAGAAGGGTCCAAGAGACCCAGTACTTC. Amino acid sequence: CASRAASGRRVQETQYF.

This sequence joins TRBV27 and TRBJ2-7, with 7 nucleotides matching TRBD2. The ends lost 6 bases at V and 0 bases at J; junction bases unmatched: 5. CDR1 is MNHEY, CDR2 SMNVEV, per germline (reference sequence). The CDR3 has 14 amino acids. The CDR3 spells CASRVASGSYEQYF. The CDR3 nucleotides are TGTGCCAGCAGAGTTGCTAGCGGCTCCTACGAGCAGTACTTC.